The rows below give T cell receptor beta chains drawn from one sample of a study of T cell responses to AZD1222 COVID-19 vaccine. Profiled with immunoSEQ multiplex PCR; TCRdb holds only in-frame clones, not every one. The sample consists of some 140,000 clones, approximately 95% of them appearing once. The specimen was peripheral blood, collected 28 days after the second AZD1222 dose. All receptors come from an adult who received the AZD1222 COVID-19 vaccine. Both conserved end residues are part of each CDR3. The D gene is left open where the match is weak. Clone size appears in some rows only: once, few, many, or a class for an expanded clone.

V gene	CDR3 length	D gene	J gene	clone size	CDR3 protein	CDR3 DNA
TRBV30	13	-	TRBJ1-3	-	CAWSKGAGNTIYF	TGTGCCTGGAGTAAAGGGGCTGGAAACACCATATATTTT
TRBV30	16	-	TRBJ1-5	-	CAWSRPGPTVGQPQHF	TGTGCCTGGAGTCGCCCGGGACCCACGGTTGGGCAGCCCCAGCATTTT
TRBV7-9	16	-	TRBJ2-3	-	CASIGGVLRSTDTQYF	TGTGCCAGCATCGGCGGGGTCCTCAGGTCCACAGATACGCAGTATTTT
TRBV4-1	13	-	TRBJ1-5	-	CASSLWSNQPQHF	TGCGCCAGCAGCCTGTGGAGCAATCAGCCCCAGCATTTT
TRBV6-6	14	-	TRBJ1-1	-	CASSYLSSRTEAFF	TGTGCCAGCAGTTACCTGAGCTCGAGGACTGAAGCTTTCTTT
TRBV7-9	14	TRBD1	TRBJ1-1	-	CASSPGQLNTEAFF	TGTGCCAGCAGCCCGGGACAGCTGAACACTGAAGCTTTCTTT
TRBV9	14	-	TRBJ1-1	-	CASSVAGGATEAFF	TGTGCCAGCAGCGTAGCTGGGGGGGCTACTGAAGCTTTCTTT
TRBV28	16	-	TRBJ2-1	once	CASTTGGAGEGDEQFF	TGTGCCAGCACCACAGGTGGGGCAGGGGAGGGTGATGAGCAGTTCTTC
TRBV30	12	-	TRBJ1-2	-	CAWSAGGAGYTF	TGTGCCTGGAGTGCAGGAGGAGCTGGCTACACCTTC
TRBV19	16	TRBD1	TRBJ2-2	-	CASSILTGGNTGELFF	TGTGCCAGTAGTATTTTAACAGGGGGCAACACCGGGGAGCTGTTTTTT
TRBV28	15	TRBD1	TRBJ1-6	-	CASSLGDRGYSPLHF	TGTGCCAGCAGTTTAGGTGACAGGGGATATTCACCCCTCCACTTT
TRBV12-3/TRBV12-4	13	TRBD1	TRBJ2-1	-	CASSGTGRNEQFF	TGTGCCAGCAGTGGGACAGGCCGCAATGAGCAGTTCTTC
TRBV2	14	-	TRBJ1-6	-	CASSTGLQNSPLHF	TGTGCCAGCAGTACGGGACTCCAAAATTCACCCCTCCACTTT
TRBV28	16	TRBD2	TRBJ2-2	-	CASSGASGGVTGELFF	TGTGCCAGCAGTGGCGCTAGCGGGGGGGTCACCGGGGAGCTGTTTTTT
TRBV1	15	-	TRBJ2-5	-	CTSSQSPGVGETQYF	TGCACCAGCAGCCAAAGTCCGGGGGTAGGGGAGACCCAGTACTTC
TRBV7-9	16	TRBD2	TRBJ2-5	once	CASSLGSAGEQETQYF	TGTGCCAGCAGCTTAGGATCAGCGGGGGAACAAGAGACCCAGTACTTC
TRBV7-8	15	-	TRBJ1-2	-	CASSQGRGAYYGYTF	TGTGCCAGCAGCCAGGGCCGGGGGGCGTACTATGGCTACACCTTC
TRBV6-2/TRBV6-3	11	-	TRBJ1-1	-	CASSVDKEAFF	TGTGCCAGCAGTGTGGACAAGGAAGCTTTCTTT
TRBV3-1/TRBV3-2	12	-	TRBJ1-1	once	CASSDYGQRGFF	TGTGCCAGCAGCGACTATGGACAGAGGGGTTTCTTT
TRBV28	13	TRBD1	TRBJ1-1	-	CASSLNPDRVAFF	TGTGCCAGCAGTTTAAACCCCGACAGGGTAGCTTTCTTT
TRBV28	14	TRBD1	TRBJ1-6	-	CASNTGGDYSPLHF	TGTGCCAGCAATACAGGGGGAGACTACTCACCCCTCCACTTT
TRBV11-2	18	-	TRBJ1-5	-	CASSLRAAAVGSNQPQHF	TGTGCCAGCAGCTTAAGGGCGGCAGCTGTTGGGAGCAATCAGCCCCAGCATTTT
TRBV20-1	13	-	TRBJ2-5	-	CSASRESQETQYF	TGCAGTGCCAGTAGGGAATCCCAAGAGACCCAGTACTTC
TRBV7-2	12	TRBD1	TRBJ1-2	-	CASSVQGYGYTF	TGTGCCAGCAGCGTACAGGGGTATGGCTACACCTTC
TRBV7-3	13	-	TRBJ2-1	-	CASSSHSYNEQFF	TGTGCCAGCAGCTCCCACTCTTACAATGAGCAGTTCTTC
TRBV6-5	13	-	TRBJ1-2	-	CASSYDFRGGYTF	TGTGCCAGCAGTTACGACTTCCGGGGTGGCTACACCTTC
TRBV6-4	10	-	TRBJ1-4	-	CAGSGEKLFF	TGTGCCGGGTCAGGTGAAAAACTGTTTTTT
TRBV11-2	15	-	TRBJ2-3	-	CASSPAAGPQRAQYF	TGTGCCAGCAGCCCGGCCGCGGGGCCACAACGTGCGCAGTATTTT
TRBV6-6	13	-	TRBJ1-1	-	CLCRENMNTEAFF	TGTCTTTGTCGTGAAAACATGAACACTGAAGCTTTCTTT
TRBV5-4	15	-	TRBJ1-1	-	CASSSGTVGNTEAFF	TGTGCCAGCAGCTCCGGGACGGTAGGTAACACTGAAGCTTTCTTT
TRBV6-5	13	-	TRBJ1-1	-	CASSYSRTGGAFF	TGTGCCAGCAGTTACTCTCGGACTGGGGGAGCTTTCTTT
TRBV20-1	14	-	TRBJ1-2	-	CSASTGTNYYGYTF	TGCAGTGCTAGTACCGGGACAAACTACTATGGCTACACCTTC
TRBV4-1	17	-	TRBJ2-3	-	CASSYRDSRISTDTQYF	TGCGCCAGCAGCTATAGGGACTCTAGGATATCCACAGATACGCAGTATTTT
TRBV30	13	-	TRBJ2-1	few	CASSQSRGNEQFF	TGTGCCTCCTCCCAGTCTCGGGGCAATGAGCAGTTCTTC
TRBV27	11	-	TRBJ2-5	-	CASGHGETQYF	TGTGCCAGCGGACACGGAGAGACCCAGTACTTC
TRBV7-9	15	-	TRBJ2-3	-	CASSLAGGFADTQYF	TGTGCCAGCAGCTTAGCAGGGGGGTTTGCAGATACGCAGTATTTT
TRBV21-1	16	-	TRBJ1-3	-	CASSKEGTGPGNTIYF	TGTGCCAGCAGCAAAGAAGGGACAGGGCCTGGAAACACCATATATTTT
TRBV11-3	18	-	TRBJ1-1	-	CASSLEGGFRSRNTEAFF	TGTGCCAGCAGCTTAGAAGGGGGGTTTCGGTCCAGGAACACTGAAGCTTTCTTT
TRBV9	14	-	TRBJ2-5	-	CASSSTGSQETQYF	TGTGCCAGCAGCTCGACGGGGAGTCAAGAGACCCAGTACTTC
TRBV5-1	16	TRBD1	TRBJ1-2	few	CASSPGQGTKIYGYTF	TGCGCCAGCAGCCCGGGACAGGGGACAAAAATCTATGGCTACACCTTC
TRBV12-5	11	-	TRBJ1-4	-	CASGWNEKLFF	TGTGCTAGTGGTTGGAATGAAAAACTGTTTTTT
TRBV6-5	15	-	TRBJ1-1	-	CASTVDRRMNTEAFF	TGTGCCAGCACCGTGGATAGGAGGATGAACACTGAAGCTTTCTTT
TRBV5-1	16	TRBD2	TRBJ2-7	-	CASSPGSGLASDEQYF	TGCGCCAGCAGCCCGGGGTCGGGACTAGCGTCGGACGAGCAGTACTTC
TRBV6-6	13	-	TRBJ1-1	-	CASSYRMNTEAFF	TGTGCCAGCAGTTATCGGATGAACACTGAAGCTTTCTTT
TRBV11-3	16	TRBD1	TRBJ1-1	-	CASSPTGTGFHAEAFF	TGTGCCAGCAGCCCTACCGGGACAGGGTTTCACGCTGAAGCTTTCTTT
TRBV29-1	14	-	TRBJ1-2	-	CSVGRVDLYYGYTF	TGCAGCGTAGGCAGGGTGGACCTATATTATGGCTACACCTTC